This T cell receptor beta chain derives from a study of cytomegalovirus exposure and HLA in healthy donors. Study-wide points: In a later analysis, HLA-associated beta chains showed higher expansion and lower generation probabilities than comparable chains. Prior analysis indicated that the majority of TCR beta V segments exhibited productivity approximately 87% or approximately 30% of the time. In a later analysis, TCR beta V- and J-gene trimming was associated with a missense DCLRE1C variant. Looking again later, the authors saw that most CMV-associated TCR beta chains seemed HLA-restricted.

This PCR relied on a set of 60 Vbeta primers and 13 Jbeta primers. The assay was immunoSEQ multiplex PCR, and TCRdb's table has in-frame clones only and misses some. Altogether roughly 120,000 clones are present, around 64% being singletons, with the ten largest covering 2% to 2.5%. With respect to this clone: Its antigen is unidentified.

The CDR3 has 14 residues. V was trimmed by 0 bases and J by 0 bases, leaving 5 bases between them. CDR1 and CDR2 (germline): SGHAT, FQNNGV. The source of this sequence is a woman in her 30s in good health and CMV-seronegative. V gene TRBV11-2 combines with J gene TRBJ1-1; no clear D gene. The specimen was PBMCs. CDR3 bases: TGTGCCAGCAGCTTAGAGAGCATGAACACTGAAGCTTTCTTT. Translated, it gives CASSLESMNTEAFF.